This is a list of T cell receptor beta chains from one sample in a study of blood T cell repertoires in COVID-19. Sequencing was performed with immunoSEQ multiplex PCR; in TCRdb, only in-frame clones are kept and a portion is missing. The repertoire has 130,000 or so clones, over 70% of them found once; the top ten carry 20%. Source material: peripheral blood. The receptors were sampled from a man older than 75 with acute or convalescent COVID-19. CDR3s include the opening cysteine and the closing phenylalanine or tryptophan. The D gene is left open where the match is weak.

v_call: TRBV18
d_call: .
cdr3_aa: CASSPAEHRNEKLFF

v_call: TRBV5-4
d_call: .
cdr3_aa: CASSLGGAISYGYTF

v_call: TRBV5-1
d_call: TRBD1
cdr3_aa: CASNPTTGGYGYTF

v_call: TRBV7-2
d_call: .
cdr3_aa: CASSLAGALTSTDTQYF

v_call: TRBV18
d_call: TRBD1
cdr3_aa: CASSKRTGSNEKLFF

v_call: TRBV19
d_call: .
cdr3_aa: CASATGWYQETQYF

v_call: TRBV4-2
d_call: TRBD2
cdr3_aa: CASSQDFTGLAGLNIQYF

v_call: TRBV7-2
d_call: .
cdr3_aa: CASSLDPGINYGYTF

v_call: TRBV15
d_call: .
cdr3_aa: CATSRGGLSGANVLTF

v_call: TRBV7-8
d_call: .
cdr3_aa: CASSPTQGIQYF

v_call: TRBV6-5
d_call: TRBD2
cdr3_aa: CASSYSASGGYNEQFF

v_call: TRBV28
d_call: TRBD2
cdr3_aa: CASSSETSVSTDTQYF

v_call: TRBV6-2/TRBV6-3
d_call: .
cdr3_aa: CASSYGPGGNTEAFF

v_call: TRBV6-5
d_call: .
cdr3_aa: CASSPGTRYEQYF

v_call: TRBV5-1
d_call: .
cdr3_aa: CASSLAEGGYNEQFF

v_call: TRBV24-1
d_call: .
cdr3_aa: CATSDLGGSPRVNTEAFF

v_call: TRBV6-5
d_call: .
cdr3_aa: CASRWENSPLHF

v_call: TRBV3-1/TRBV3-2
d_call: .
cdr3_aa: CASSPGNNSPLHF

v_call: TRBV2
d_call: TRBD1
cdr3_aa: CASSGPGQGNQPQHF

v_call: TRBV9
d_call: .
cdr3_aa: CASSVEGEGYTF

v_call: TRBV2
d_call: TRBD1
cdr3_aa: CASRVTGAEQYF

v_call: TRBV25-1
d_call: TRBD1
cdr3_aa: CASSESQDRYTDTQYF

v_call: TRBV5-6
d_call: .
cdr3_aa: CASSFFRGAEAFF

v_call: TRBV19
d_call: .
cdr3_aa: CASGNGAGSNQPQHF

v_call: TRBV12-5
d_call: .
cdr3_aa: CASGPGIGSPLHF

v_call: TRBV30
d_call: TRBD2
cdr3_aa: CAWSARGGTGKETQYF

v_call: TRBV19
d_call: TRBD1
cdr3_aa: CASNRQGGRGYTF

v_call: TRBV6-5
d_call: .
cdr3_aa: CASMNWGVTDTQYF

v_call: TRBV3-1/TRBV3-2
d_call: TRBD1
cdr3_aa: CASSQRRGPSYGYTF

v_call: TRBV30
d_call: .
cdr3_aa: CAWSMDGEDNEQFF

v_call: TRBV6-5
d_call: TRBD1
cdr3_aa: CASSRTGAVGEQYF

v_call: TRBV27
d_call: .
cdr3_aa: CASSGGLIPTDTQYF

v_call: TRBV6-2/TRBV6-3
d_call: TRBD2
cdr3_aa: CASSLLAVYYNEQFF

v_call: TRBV5-1
d_call: TRBD1
cdr3_aa: CASSFGTGMDEQYF

v_call: TRBV2
d_call: .
cdr3_aa: CASRPTEGVFEQYF

v_call: TRBV18
d_call: TRBD1
cdr3_aa: CASSRTGGAGETQYF

v_call: TRBV3-1/TRBV3-2
d_call: .
cdr3_aa: CASSHFTGGPSTDTQYF

v_call: TRBV5-1
d_call: TRBD2
cdr3_aa: CASSLEVAGDYTQYF

v_call: TRBV5-1
d_call: .
cdr3_aa: CASSLDRGGGAGELFF

v_call: TRBV6-5
d_call: .
cdr3_aa: CASSLGGISGNTIYF

v_call: TRBV7-2
d_call: .
cdr3_aa: CASSLDGSYDYGYTF

v_call: TRBV3-1/TRBV3-2
d_call: .
cdr3_aa: CASSQAVLGGAEAFF

v_call: TRBV6-2/TRBV6-3
d_call: TRBD2
cdr3_aa: CASSYLAGDTGELFF

v_call: TRBV7-2
d_call: .
cdr3_aa: CASSLGTVYGYTF

v_call: TRBV7-9
d_call: TRBD1
cdr3_aa: CASSLMRGQPNYGYTF

v_call: TRBV2
d_call: TRBD1
cdr3_aa: CASSERQGENTGELFF

v_call: TRBV28
d_call: TRBD1
cdr3_aa: CASSFNHPGQGGGYTF

v_call: TRBV2
d_call: TRBD2
cdr3_aa: CASSRLASFNEQFF

v_call: TRBV5-4
d_call: TRBD1
cdr3_aa: CASSWGQAYTF

v_call: TRBV5-6
d_call: TRBD2
cdr3_aa: CASSLFGGDSYEQYF

v_call: TRBV12-3/TRBV12-4
d_call: .
cdr3_aa: CASSPSDRLPAYF

v_call: TRBV12-3/TRBV12-4
d_call: .
cdr3_aa: CASSLGGGRVQYF

v_call: TRBV9
d_call: TRBD2
cdr3_aa: CASSVGGRGGPTDTQYF

v_call: TRBV16
d_call: TRBD1
cdr3_aa: CASSQSGQGGTEAFF

v_call: TRBV19
d_call: .
cdr3_aa: CASYGTALGNTIYF